This T cell receptor beta chain was sequenced in a study of cytomegalovirus exposure and HLA in healthy donors (dated 2017 in TCRdb). For the wider study: In an earlier analysis of some 610 of the donors, 250 to 350 Gb of sequence data and 117 million unique TCR beta sequences from 150 million to 200 million T cells were reported. Because of strong linkage in the cohort, roughly five DR-DQ haplotypes were treated as single units for association and clustering. High-throughput TCR immunosequencing, statistical association of individual TCRs with disease status, and machine learning were combined to predict cytomegalovirus infection status. Typing coverage differed by locus: A, B, C, DRB1 and DQB1 were typed in about 620-630 donors, DQA1 in 500 to 550, DPA1 in around 610, and DPB1 in about 450. An early release that covered approximately 600 HLA-typed donors contained approximately 320 gigabases of sequencing data and roughly 84 million unique TCR sequences. Class I and class II HLA loci were covered by the typing at four-digit resolution. A later genetic analysis took genome-wide SNP genotypes for about 65% of the 666 donors and used that subset as a discovery cohort. A later analysis re-analyzed previously published TCR beta repertoires from 660 or so donors and added high-resolution HLA genotyping to study TCR occurrence patterns. Rather than using new phenotypic data, the later analysis identified candidate immune exposures from TCR beta sequences and from how often those sequences occurred across donors. The study used immunosequencing to profile the T cell repertoires of approximately 630 subjects and linked those repertoires to cytomegalovirus serostatus. The genetic ancestry cluster associated with self-reported Caucasian donors included roughly four fifths of the roughly 400 genotyped donors. Donor age, sex, ethnicity and CMV serostatus were collected together with the repertoire data. The study was designed to test whether signatures of past pathogen exposure could be identified by cataloging public T cell receptors. Along with the roughly 710-subject first cohort, a separate validation cohort of over 90 different subjects was used. On average, around 240,000 unique TCR beta nucleotide sequences were sequenced per donor among about 400 genotyped donors of the cohort, with roughly 18% of those sequences being non-productive. An earlier analysis of fewer than 700 of the donors applied high-throughput TCR beta sequencing to assess whether each TCR beta V gene segment acted as functional or pseudogenic. All discovery cohort repertoires had been generated using a single sequencing platform.

The cohort was made up of 666 healthy bone marrow donors. At the time of sampling, all cohort members were nominally healthy, though unrecorded immune exposures were likely present. The donor was CMV seronegative and was included in the group of 352 seronegative cohort members. Every donor gave a peripheral blood sample, and the peripheral blood mononuclear cells from that sample were used for TCR beta sequencing. The Qiagen DNeasy Blood Extraction Kit was used to extract genomic DNA from the blood cell samples. CDR1 and CDR2 are read off the germline V gene as SGHRS and YFSETQ. Between the V and J ends, shortened by 4 bases and 0 bases respectively, the junction contains 8 bases. The CDR3 measures 14 amino acids from cysteine to phenylalanine. Only the CDR3 region is kept as DNA, spanning 42 bases read in frame from base 1. The library was prepared using the immunoSEQ multiplex PCR assay. For the multiplex PCR, a mixture combining 60 forward primers for TCR Vbeta segments and 13 reverse primers for TCR Jbeta segments was used. The CDR3 region of rearranged TCR beta genes was amplified from genomic DNA with a multiplex PCR assay. On the Illumina HiSeq System, the amplified TCR beta libraries were sequenced as 87-base-pair reads. The paper's data handling went like this. In a later analysis, about 80 million unique TCR beta chains were counted across the 500 to 850 repertoires, and about 10 million of these chains were shared by at least two donors. To remove PCR and sequencing errors, raw reads were error-corrected and collapsed into unique sequences using a nearest-neighbor algorithm that merged closely related sequences. Alignment of CDR3 sequences to IMGT reference sequences was used to assign V, D and J gene segments. For a sequence to be retained, a match of at least six nucleotides was required to both a V gene segment and a J gene segment. A rearrangement counted as productive if the CDR3 had no stop codons and remained in frame with V and J, and every other rearrangement counted as non-productive. CDR3 was defined according to IMGT convention as the region running from the second conserved V-encoded cysteine to the conserved J-encoded phenylalanine. The earlier analysis of 550 to 650 of the donors excluded any sequence lacking an unambiguous match to a single V gene segment. In an earlier analysis of approximately 610 of the donors, V segments were called functional above 56.7% productive rearrangements and were called segregating when the between-donor standard deviation exceeded 5%. A statistical classification framework was developed to diagnose cytomegalovirus status using the catalog of TCR beta chain sequences. A later analysis assigned V and J genes by comparing TCR nucleotide sequences with IMGT/GENE-DB human TR gene sequences. In a later analysis, CDR3 sequences and most-parsimonious VDJ recombination scenarios were assigned using the TCRdist pipeline. In a later analysis, each TCR beta chain was defined by its CDR3 amino acid sequence together with its V-gene family, and reads without a unique V-gene family were excluded. To address suspected cross-contamination and a sequencing artifact, a later analysis removed around 600 highly shared, low-generation-probability nucleotide sequences. In a later analysis, a clonal expansion index for each public chain was calculated from normalized within-repertoire ranks of inferred template counts. In a later analysis, generation probabilities were computed with a VDJ recombination model fitted to out-of-frame rearrangements, and the resulting probabilities were checked against IGoR. In a later analysis, TCR-TCR, TCR-HLA and TCR-CMV co-occurrence was scored with hypergeometric tests, and a repertoire-size bias correction was applied to TCR pairs. A later analysis estimated false discovery rates by permuting HLA or CMV assignments 20 times. A later analysis grouped co-occurring TCRs with DBSCAN, adding TCRdist sequence similarity when clustering within HLA-allele-positive subsets. Co-occurrence clustering excluded repertoires with fewer than 30,000 or more than 120,000 public chains, plus five with anomalous nucleotide sharing. Here the immuneACCESS table is served through TCRdb, limited to in-frame sequences with V and J called. Missing clones are a known gap in these copies; in checked studies unresolved V genes cover under half, and the rest lacks a known reason. That table is the source of V, J and clone size, and D and trimming were worked out from the DNA. Here the sample has some 88,000 clones; 63% occur a single time. The biggest ten clones account for under 8% of the sample.

Beyond this particular receptor, the publication reports: Most CMV-associated TCR beta chains appeared to be HLA-restricted in a later analysis, and the HLA associations seemed to be driven largely by CMV exposure. Because counts were too low, roughly 17 rarely observed V segments, including chromosome 9 orphons, were left out of the earlier analysis of approximately 500 of the donors. The 87-base-pair reads could not distinguish some IMGT-functional V segments, including TRBV6-2 and TRBV6-3, so those segments were excluded. Cytomegalovirus status was reported to be diagnosed by the classifier with high specificity and sensitivity in both the original and validation cohorts. A further reported finding was that TCR beta sequences accurately predicted the HLA-A and HLA-B alleles for most subjects in the first cohort. Presence/absence analyses assumed roughly uniform sequencing depth across donors, an assumption that may not hold. Broadly in line with IMGT annotations, most TCR beta V segments showed up in productive rearrangements about 87% or about 30% of the time in an earlier analysis of approximately 600 of the donors. A cluster of highly shared sequence variants was judged likely to be a technical artifact of the sequencing pipeline. In a later genetic analysis, a missense DCLRE1C variant was associated with V-gene and J-gene trimming of TCR beta chains, and the association was replicated in an independent cohort. A later analysis found that HLA-associated TCR beta chains were more clonally expanded and had lower generation probabilities than equally common non-associated chains. A total of 150 or so TCR beta chains were listed by the study as associated with cytomegalovirus. In a later analysis, TCR association rates were found to vary across HLA loci, with the most associated TCRs seen for DRB1 alleles and the fewest for HLA-C alleles. A later genetic analysis reported fewer N-insertions in productive TCRs among donors in an Asian-associated ancestry cluster than the roughly 700-donor mean. When HLA alleles, especially DR and DQ, strongly co-occurred, TCR associations were difficult to assign to individual alleles. Most TCR sequences were seen in very few donors, while some public TCRs were found in many individuals. The cohort was sequenced for TCR beta chains only, and without alpha or paired-chain data the features that could be detected were limited. The authors suggested that the approach could potentially be extended to other disease states and immunological phenotypes. According to a later analysis, parvovirus B19, influenza, CMV and Epstein-Barr virus appeared linked to several top co-occurrence clusters. Specific HLA alleles were associated with 15,000 to 20,000 TCR beta sequences at a false discovery rate of 0.05 in a later analysis. Three of the identified cytomegalovirus-associated TCR beta chains were confirmed in vitro to be specific for cytomegalovirus antigens. For the cohort, immune exposure information was limited to CMV serostatus. Correlated functional status among segregating V segments might reflect linkage disequilibrium, but an unknown experimental factor could not be ruled out. Because HLA typing was unavailable for some donors at each locus, only the typed subset was used in association tests.

This clone was counted only a few times. Its antigen target is currently unknown. Nothing much larger sits one base from this clone, and base qualities are not available. The chain is assembled from TRBV5-1 and TRBJ1-3; TRBD1 is possibly the D segment (6 matching bases). The clonotype comes from a woman in her twenties or thirties in good health and CMV-seronegative. Material: PBMCs. The CDR3 is CASSLGGSGNTIYF. Read as DNA, the sequence is TGCGCCAGCAGCCTAGGGGGCTCTGGAAACACCATATATTTT.